These 11 T cell receptor beta chains were all obtained from the same sample, sequenced in a study of T cells expressing NK-cell markers. Each CDR3 protein gets one entry in TCRdb, which reprocessed the 5' RACE reads and gives no DNA. The listing contains 440,000 or so distinct CDR3 sequences. The source material was blood T cells: a sorted CD56 or NKG2C T cell subset, CD4+ or CD8+ T cells, or bulk PBMC T cells (not recorded which). These TCRs come from a woman between 18 and 70 years old in good health.

The chain has TRBV20-1 and TRBJ2-3; TCRdb picks TRBD2, but there is no DNA to check that call. Germline V CDR1 and CDR2: DFQATT, SNEGSKA (reference sequence). CDR3 length equals 17 residues. The chain's CDR3 is CSARGLAGGPVTDTQYF.

This chain links TRBV7-9 with TRBJ1-2; the TCRdb call, TRBD1, lacks DNA for checking. CDR3 size: 13 residues. Germline CDR1 SEHNR, CDR2 FQNEAQ (reference sequence). CDR3 amino acids: CASSQTQGDGYTF.

This chain's CDR3 is CASSPTLRLNTEAFF. The V call is TRBV12-3 or TRBV12-4, the J call TRBJ1-1. The CDR3 runs 15 residues.

This chain joins TRBV12-3 or TRBV12-4 and TRBJ2-2; the D gene TCRdb calls, TRBD1, cannot be checked with no DNA. This CDR3 is built from 15 residues. CDR3 protein: CASSPPREHTGELFF.

The chain joins TRBV5-1 to TRBJ2-5; TCRdb's D gene call, TRBD2, goes unchecked for lack of DNA. The CDR3 consists of 15 residues. Germline CDR1 and CDR2: SGHRS and YFSETQ. This CDR3 is CASSLFGENQETQYF. The full variable domain, rest sourced from reference TRBV5-1 and TRBJ2-5, is KAGVTQTPRYLIKTRGQQVTLSCSPISGHRSVSWYQQTPGQGLQFLFEYFSETQRNKGNFPGRFSGRQFSNSRSEMNVSTLELGDSALYLCASSLFGENQETQYFGPGTRLLVL.

The chain's CDR3 is CASSLESLVNEQFF. This chain joins TRBV12-3 or TRBV12-4 and TRBJ2-1. The length of the CDR3 is 14 residues.

The chain links TRBV12-3 or TRBV12-4 to TRBJ2-7. This CDR3 comprises 12 residues. CDR3 sequence: CASRGYNYEQYF.

The V and J genes are TRBV12-3 or TRBV12-4 and TRBJ1-2. This CDR3 comprises 15 residues. The CDR3 spells CASSFYQSPNYGYTF.

The genes are TRBV29-1 and TRBJ2-2. The CDR3 extends over 12 amino acids. Per the germline V gene, CDR1 is SQVTM and CDR2 is ANQGSEA. The CDR3 reads CSVVGNTGELFF.

The gene calls are TRBV18 and TRBJ2-1; absent DNA, TCRdb's TRBD2 call cannot be checked. The CDR3 contains 16 residues. CDR1 KGHSH and CDR2 LQKENI come from the germline V gene. The CDR3: CASSPQSGSGYNEQFF.

This chain uses TRBV12-3 or TRBV12-4 with TRBJ1-6; checking the TCRdb D call of TRBD1 is not possible without DNA. The CDR3 totals 13 residues. CDR3 sequence reads: CASNLGGLSPLHF.